Sequencing of this TCR beta chain was carried out in a study of radiotherapy plus CTLA-4 blockade in lung cancer. Lung cancer patients with chemo-refractory metastatic non-small-cell disease were given focal radiation plus CTLA-4 blockade with ipilimumab. Sequencing was performed with immunoSEQ multiplex PCR; in TCRdb, only in-frame clones are kept and a portion is missing. In the table there are some 30,000 clones, roughly four fifths of which are singletons. Germline V CDR1 and CDR2: MNHEY, SMNVEV (reference sequence). The CDR3 extends over 16 amino acids. V dropped 5 bases and J dropped 2; count of bases not matched to a gene: 5.

Material: peripheral blood, obtained from a patient treated with radiotherapy plus ipilimumab. This receptor was obtained from a human donor with non-small cell lung cancer that progressed on radiotherapy plus ipilimumab. J is TRBJ2-3 and V is TRBV27; 12 bases fit TRBD2. CDR3 DNA: TGTGCCAGCAGTGGACTAGCGGGGCCCTCCACAGATACGCAGTATTTT. Translation gives CASSGLAGPSTDTQYF.